The 29 T cell receptor beta chains in this list originate from one sample, sequenced in a study of blood T cell repertoires in COVID-19. Sequenced by immunoSEQ multiplex PCR; TCRdb stores in-frame clones only, minus some. The repertoire includes under 250,000 clones, approximately 85% of them detected once, and 9.1% sits in the top ten. Sequenced: PBMCs or T cells enriched from blood (not recorded which). The receptors were sampled from a woman aged 50 to 60 with acute COVID-19.

The chain is built from TRBV11-3 and TRBJ2-3, with a tentative D call TRBD2 (5 bases). Germline V lookup: CDR1 SGHNT, CDR2 YENEEA. V was clipped by 6 bases and J by 6 bases, with 13 bases between them. The CDR3 covers 13 residues. CDR3 nucleotide sequence: TGTGCCAGCAGTCCGCCGGGATCGGATACGCAGTATTTT. Its protein product is CASSPPGSDTQYF. Full variable domain (outside the CDR3, taken from reference TRBV11-3 and TRBJ2-3): EAGVVQSPRYKIIEKKQPVAFWCNPISGHNTLYWYLQNLGQGPELLIRYENEEAVDDSQLPKDRFSAERLKGVDSTLKIQPAELGDSAVYLCASSPPGSDTQYFGPGTRLTVL.

The CDR3 region has the DNA TGTGCCAGCAGCTTAAGAGCCCGGACAGGGAACACCGGGGAGCTGTTTTTT. This translates into CASSLRARTGNTGELFF. This chain joins TRBV7-3 and TRBJ2-2; 7 bases map to TRBD1. V lost 1 base, J lost 1 base, and 6 bases stayed unmatched. This CDR3 comprises 17 residues. Germline-derived CDR1 and CDR2 are SGHTA and FQGTGA.

J is TRBJ2-1 and V is TRBV18; D is unclear. Germline V CDR1 and CDR2: KGHSH, LQKENI. The CDR3 extends over 11 amino acids. V was cut by 3 bases and J by 5 bases, with 2 bases left in between. The DNA for the CDR3 is TGTGCCAGCTCACCCAACAATGAGCAGTTCTTC. This sequence encodes CASSPNNEQFF.

This sequence joins TRBV5-8 and TRBJ1-2; TRBD1 is a possible D gene (5 bases). V was clipped by 3 bases and J by 7 bases, with 16 bases between them. Germline V lookup: CDR1 SGHTS, CDR2 YDEGEE. The CDR3 totals 14 residues. CDR3 nucleotide sequence: TGTGCCAGCAGCTCAGCGGCTGCCGGGGGTGGCTACACCTTC. It codes for CASSSAAAGGGYTF.

The V gene is TRBV7-2, the J gene TRBJ2-5; the match to TRBD1 covers 7 bases. The CDR3 covers 13 residues. Unmatched junction bases numbered 6, after V lost 2 bases and J lost 9 bases. Germline loops: CDR1 SGHTA, CDR2 FQGNSA. The chain's CDR3 is CASSLTVQGSQYF. In DNA form, the CDR3 reads TGTGCCAGCAGCTTAACGGTACAGGGGTCCCAGTACTTC. The full variable domain, with the rest looked up from reference TRBV7-2 and TRBJ2-5, is GAGVSQSPSNKVTEKGKDVELRCDPISGHTALYWYRQSLGQGLEFLIYFQGNSAPDKSGLPSDRFSAERTGGSVSTLTIQRTQQEDSAVYLCASSLTVQGSQYFGPGTRLLVL.

The chain links TRBV5-4 to TRBJ2-1, with D possibly being TRBD2 (7 bases). The CDR3 runs 15 residues. Between the trimmed V and J ends, which lost 1 base and 5 bases, there was a span of 13 bases. CDR1 and CDR2 from the germline V gene are SGHNT and YYREEE (reference sequence). The DNA for the CDR3 is TGTGCCAGCAGCTTGACCGGGGGGCCCGACAATGAGCAGTTCTTC. Its protein is CASSLTGGPDNEQFF.

V and J are TRBV30 and TRBJ2-7, with 8 bases identical to TRBD1. Losses at the gene ends were 5 bases for V and 5 bases for J; bases not matched to a gene: 11. This CDR3 contains 14 residues. Germline assignment: CDR1 GTSNPN and CDR2 SVGIG (reference sequence). The CDR3 nucleotides read TGTGCCTGGCAGGCAGGACAGGGAGCGAACGAGCAGTACTTC. This translates into CAWQAGQGANEQYF.

The rearrangement links TRBV27 to TRBJ2-5, with TRBD1 identical over 8 bases. Trimming at V came to 5 bases and at J to 1 base, leaving 3 bases not matched to a gene. There are 14 residues in the CDR3. Germline loops: CDR1 MNHEY, CDR2 SMNVEV (reference sequence). Here the CDR3 reads CASSRTGFQETQYF. The DNA for the CDR3 is TGTGCCAGCAGTCGGACAGGGTTCCAAGAGACCCAGTACTTC.

The V call is TRBV7-8, the J call TRBJ1-1; 7 positions agree with TRBD1. Germline loops: CDR1 SGHVS, CDR2 FQNEAQ. There are 16 residues in the CDR3. The J segment lost 0 bases and the V segment lost 7 bases, leaving 11 bases of the junction unmatched. In DNA form, the CDR3 reads TGTGCCAGCACCCTCTCAGGGGGGTTGCTGAACACTGAAGCTTTCTTT. Translating gives CASTLSGGLLNTEAFF.

This clone was seen only a few times. The chain uses TRBV5-1 and TRBJ1-3; 9 positions agree with TRBD1. The CDR3 sequence is 16 residues long. The V segment lost 0 bases and the J segment 4 bases; nucleotides outside the gene matches: 5. Looked up from germline, CDR1 is SGHRS and CDR2 is YFSETQ. This CDR3 is CASSLEWGQGGNTIYF. CDR3 sequence (DNA): TGCGCCAGCAGCTTGGAGTGGGGACAGGGAGGAAACACCATATATTTT.

The chain links TRBV19 to TRBJ1-1, with TRBD1 matching 7 bases. Germline CDR1 LNHDA, CDR2 SQIVND (reference sequence). Trimming at V came to 5 bases and at J to 0 bases, leaving 6 bases not matched to a gene. CDR3 size: 15 residues. The CDR3: CASSADRAMNTEAFF. CDR3 coding DNA: TGTGCCAGTAGTGCAGACAGGGCAATGAACACTGAAGCTTTCTTT.

The gene calls are TRBV6-2 or TRBV6-3 and TRBJ1-1, with TRBD1 identical over 8 bases. Germline V lookup: CDR1 MNHEY, CDR2 SVGEGT. V was pared by 5 bases and J by 5 bases, with 4 bases of the junction left unmatched. CDR3 length: 13 residues. In DNA form, the CDR3 reads TGTGCCAGCAGTGCGACAGGGGCGACTGAAGCTTTCTTT. As protein: CASSATGATEAFF.

This rearrangement joins TRBV4-1 to TRBJ1-1, with D hard to call. CDR3 length equals 18 residues. Trimming removed 3 bases from V and 4 bases from J, with 24 bases in between. Per germline, CDR1 MGHRA and CDR2 YSYEKL. CDR3 loop: CASSQSTSEPLLGTEAFF. The CDR3 bases are TGCGCCAGCAGCCAGTCGACATCGGAACCCTTGTTGGGCACTGAAGCTTTCTTT.

This chain links TRBV3-1 (or the pseudogene TRBV3-2) with TRBJ1-2; no reliable D call. The CDR3 loop spans 12 amino acids. Looked up from germline, CDR1 is LGHDT and CDR2 is YNNKEL (reference sequence). The V end lost 0 bases, the J end lost 4 bases, and 3 bases lay between the germline ends. The CDR3 region has the DNA TGTGCCAGCAGCCAAGAGAGCTATGGCTACACCTTC. Residues: CASSQESYGYTF.

The chain joins TRBV3-1 (or the pseudogene TRBV3-2) to TRBJ2-7; 7 bases line up with TRBD2. The CDR3 is made up of 16 amino acids. V lost 0 bases to trimming and J lost 1 base; unmatched junction nucleotides: 6. CDR1 is LGHDT and CDR2 is YNNKEL in the germline V gene (reference sequence). The chain's CDR3 is CASSQDFGTMSYEQYF. CDR3 nucleotides: TGTGCCAGCAGCCAAGATTTTGGGACTATGTCCTACGAGCAGTACTTC.

The chain has TRBV7-3 and TRBJ2-5; possible D gene TRBD2, 5 bases. CDR3 length: 12 amino acids. V was pared by 5 bases and J by 7 bases, with 11 bases between. CDR1 and CDR2 from the germline V gene are SGHTA and FQGTGA. The CDR3 DNA sequence: TGTGCCAGCAGCCGTCTAGGAGGGACCCAGTACTTC. It translates to CASSRLGGTQYF.

The chain combines TRBV18 with TRBJ2-2; 8 nucleotides line up with TRBD1. From germline, CDR1 is KGHSH and CDR2 LQKENI. This CDR3 has 15 amino acids. V shed 4 bases and J 3 bases; nucleotides not matched to a gene: 4. As DNA, the CDR3 is TGTGCCAGCTCACGGGACAGGTCTGACACCGGGGAGCTGTTTTTT. This translates into CASSRDRSDTGELFF.

The rearrangement uses TRBV5-1 and TRBJ1-1; 8 nucleotides line up with TRBD1. Germline assignment: CDR1 SGHRS and CDR2 YFSETQ. V shed 5 bases and J 5 bases; nucleotides not matched to a gene: 8. CDR3 length: 14 residues. Written as DNA, the CDR3 is TGCGCCAGCAGAGAGACAGGGGTTGAGACTGAAGCTTTCTTT. The encoded protein is CASRETGVETEAFF.

The J gene is TRBJ1-1, the V gene TRBV19; a possible D gene is TRBD1 (5 bases). The germline V gene encodes CDR1 LNHDA and CDR2 SQIVND (reference sequence). CDR3 size: 15 residues. V dropped 6 bases and J dropped 6 bases, with 20 bases sitting between them. The CDR3 DNA follows: TGTGCCAGTAGGACAGCCCACTCTCTCCCAGCTGAAGCTTTCTTT. It specifies CASRTAHSLPAEAFF.

This sequence joins TRBV10-2 and TRBJ2-3; perhaps TRBD1 as D (5 bases). The CDR3 spans 13 residues. The germline V and J ends were trimmed by 3 bases and 7 bases, with 11 bases remaining between them. Germline V lookup: CDR1 WSHSY, CDR2 SAAADI. CDR3 protein: CASSEGVRYTQYF. DNA of the CDR3: TGCGCCAGCAGTGAAGGGGTCAGGTATACGCAGTATTTT.

The chain is built from TRBV27 and TRBJ1-2, with D unclear. The CDR3 extends over 14 amino acids. V gave up 2 bases and J gave up 1 base, with 8 bases separating them. CDR1 and CDR2 from the germline V gene are MNHEY and SMNVEV (reference sequence). The CDR3 loop is CASSLTGFNYGYTF. The CDR3 region has the DNA TGTGCCAGCAGTTTAACGGGATTTAACTATGGCTACACCTTC.

The chain joins TRBV5-1 to TRBJ1-3; D uncertain. This CDR3 is built from 13 residues. Per germline, CDR1 SGHRS and CDR2 YFSETQ. Trimming removed 0 bases at V and 4 bases at J, with 5 bases between. DNA for the CDR3: TGCGCCAGCAGCTTGGTTCCGGGAAACACCATATATTTT. Residues: CASSLVPGNTIYF.

In DNA, the CDR3 is TGTGCCAGCAGCGTAGGTGAGCGGGGGACGGGAAATGAGCAGTTCTTC. Its protein product is CASSVGERGTGNEQFF. The rearrangement links TRBV9 to TRBJ2-1; 8 bases match TRBD2. The V gene's germline CDR1 is SGDLS and CDR2 YYNGEE. With V trimmed by 0 bases and J by 7 bases, 9 bases remained unmatched. This CDR3 is 16 amino acids long.

The chain recombines TRBV6-2 or TRBV6-3 with TRBJ1-1; 9 bases are shared with TRBD1. J gave up 5 bases and V 6 bases, and 7 bases lay outside the gene matches. This CDR3 has 14 amino acids. Germline V gene lookup returns CDR1 MNHEY and CDR2 SVGEGT. The CDR3 spells CASSPSGTGTEAFF. The DNA for the CDR3 is TGTGCCAGCAGCCCCTCCGGGACAGGGACTGAAGCTTTCTTT.

The rearrangement uses TRBV9 and TRBJ1-2; D remains ambiguous. This CDR3 has 12 residues. V was shortened by 3 bases and J by 8 bases, with 11 bases between the two germline ends. Germline CDR1 SGDLS, CDR2 YYNGEE. CDR3 nucleotides: TGTGCCAGCAGCGCAGTAGGAGGCGGCTACACCTTC. As protein: CASSAVGGGYTF. The full variable domain, its missing parts supplied by reference TRBV9 and TRBJ1-2, is DSGVTQTPKHLITATGQRVTLRCSPRSGDLSVYWYQQSLDQGLQFLIQYYNGEERAKGNILERFSAQQFPDLHSELNLSSLELGDSALYFCASSAVGGGYTFGSGTRLTVV.

The chain links TRBV5-1 to TRBJ1-4, with D perhaps matching TRBD1 (5 bases). V lost 8 bases and J lost 0, with 14 bases in between. Germline V gives CDR1 SGHRS, CDR2 YFSETQ. The CDR3 is 15 amino acids. CDR3 coding DNA: TGCGCCAGTACGGAGGGACTTGCAACTAATGAAAAACTGTTTTTT. It codes for CASTEGLATNEKLFF. Complete variable domain (other parts from reference TRBV5-1 and TRBJ1-4): KAGVTQTPRYLIKTRGQQVTLSCSPISGHRSVSWYQQTPGQGLQFLFEYFSETQRNKGNFPGRFSGRQFSNSRSEMNVSTLELGDSALYLCASTEGLATNEKLFFGSGTQLSVL.

There are a few counts of this clone. Other nucleotide sequences in the sample specify the same CDR3. The rearrangement joins TRBV14 to TRBJ2-5, with TRBD2 matching over 14 bases. Germline-derived CDR1 and CDR2 are SGHDN and FVKESK. The CDR3 has 17 amino acids. The ends lost 1 base at V and 1 base at J; junction bases unmatched: 2. The CDR3 DNA follows: TGTGCCAGCAGCCAAGGGACTAGCGGGGGGTCCCAAGAGACCCAGTACTTC. Residues: CASSQGTSGGSQETQYF. Variable domain in full (rest from reference TRBV14 and TRBJ2-5): EAGVTQFPSHSVIEKGQTVTLRCDPISGHDNLYWYRRVMGKEIKFLLHFVKESKQDESGMPNNRFLAERTGGTYSTLKVQPAELEDSGVYFCASSQGTSGGSQETQYFGPGTRLLVL.

This chain uses TRBV19 with TRBJ1-1; no definite D call. Per germline, CDR1 LNHDA and CDR2 SQIVND (reference sequence). The CDR3 has 12 residues. V was cut by 7 bases and J by 2 bases, with 8 bases left in between. CDR3: CASTRGNTEAFF. As DNA, the CDR3 is TGTGCCAGTACACGGGGAAACACTGAAGCTTTCTTT.

This clone was seen a few times. This sequence joins TRBV11-2 and TRBJ1-4, with 7 bases that match TRBD1. The CDR3 has 13 residues. Germline CDR1 is SGHAT and CDR2 is FQNNGV. V lost 5 bases, J lost 4 bases, and 1 base stayed unmatched. CDR3 loop: CASSRDSNEKLFF. CDR3 coding DNA: TGTGCCAGCAGCCGGGACAGTAATGAAAAACTGTTTTTT.